This is a list of T cell receptor beta chains from one sample in a study of blood T cell repertoires in COVID-19. Some clones are missing from TCRdb's copy, which holds only in-frame ones; the method was immunoSEQ multiplex PCR. The sample consists of approximately 120,000 clones, roughly 85% of them appearing once. The sample taken for sequencing was peripheral blood. These receptors came from a woman aged 80 or older with acute or convalescent COVID-19. CDR3s include the opening cysteine and the closing phenylalanine or tryptophan. D genes are given only for firm matches. Only some rows state a clone size, as once, few, many or a class for expanded clones.

cdr3_aa cdr3_nt j_call d_call v_call clone_size
CSVESGTYEQYF TGCAGCGTTGAATCCGGGACCTACGAGCAGTACTTC TRBJ2-7 - TRBV29-1 -
CASSASGGASGELFF TGTGCCAGCAGCGCTAGCGGGGGGGCCTCCGGGGAGCTGTTTTTT TRBJ2-2 TRBD2 TRBV9 -
CASMVTYSNQPQHF TGTGCCAGTATGGTCACATATAGCAATCAGCCCCAGCATTTT TRBJ1-5 - TRBV19 -
CASTGPLGQGVGYTF TGTGCCAGTACCGGACCGTTGGGGCAGGGCGTTGGCTACACCTTC TRBJ1-2 - TRBV19 few
CASSSSGTGGEQYF TGCGCCAGCAGCAGCTCCGGGACAGGAGGCGAGCAGTACTTC TRBJ2-7 TRBD1 TRBV5-1 -
CASSLTGPKTGELFF TGTGCCAGTAGTTTAACAGGGCCGAAAACCGGGGAGCTGTTTTTT TRBJ2-2 - TRBV19 -
CASWTGAGYGYTF TGTGCCAGCTGGACAGGGGCTGGGTATGGCTACACCTTC TRBJ1-2 TRBD1 TRBV27 -
CASSSTQGFNYGYTF TGTGCCAGCAGTTCCACACAGGGGTTTAACTATGGCTACACCTTC TRBJ1-2 TRBD1 TRBV11-2 few
CASSAGTSGGATVGTQYF TGCGCCAGCAGCGCCGGGACTAGCGGGGGGGCGACAGTAGGGACCCAGTACTTC TRBJ2-5 TRBD2 TRBV5-1 -
CASSNQGNSGNTIYF TGTGCCAGCAGTAATCAGGGGAACTCTGGAAACACCATATATTTT TRBJ1-3 - TRBV9 -
CASSLGGTGYQPQHF TGTGCCAGCAGCTTAGGGGGGACAGGGTATCAGCCCCAGCATTTT TRBJ1-5 TRBD1 TRBV7-2 -
CASSESGGRYNQPQHF TGCGCCAGCAGTGAGTCGGGGGGACGGTACAATCAGCCCCAGCATTTT TRBJ1-5 - TRBV10-2 once
CASSPSTGANYGYTF TGCGCCAGCAGCCCGTCGACAGGGGCGAACTATGGCTACACCTTC TRBJ1-2 TRBD1 TRBV4-3 -
CASSSRSGGELFF TGTGCCAGCAGTTCCCGGAGTGGCGGGGAGCTGTTTTTT TRBJ2-2 - TRBV27 -
CASSTDRNSPLHF TGTGCCAGCAGCACTGACAGGAATTCACCCCTCCACTTT TRBJ1-6 - TRBV7-3 -
CASSFASGQETQYF TGTGCCAGCAGCTTCGCTAGCGGGCAAGAGACCCAGTACTTC TRBJ2-5 TRBD2 TRBV5-6 -
CSVFGSIYGYTF TGCAGCGTTTTCGGGTCAATCTATGGCTACACCTTC TRBJ1-2 - TRBV29-1 -
CASSSNLGGHNEKLFF TGTGCCAGCAGTTCGAACCTGGGGGGGCATAATGAAAAACTGTTTTTT TRBJ1-4 - TRBV27 -
CASSQGTEEKLFF TGCGCCAGCAGCCAAGGGACAGAAGAAAAACTGTTTTTT TRBJ1-4 - TRBV4-3 -
CASTQTSGGGNEQFF TGCGCCAGCACCCAAACTAGCGGGGGTGGTAATGAGCAGTTCTTC TRBJ2-1 TRBD2 TRBV5-1 once
CSGHTSGNTIYF TGCAGCGGTCACACCTCTGGAAACACCATATATTTT TRBJ1-3 - TRBV29-1 -
CASSFNSDEAFF TGCGCCAGCAGCTTCAACAGTGATGAAGCTTTCTTT TRBJ1-1 - TRBV5-1 -
CASSSYSEAFF TGTGCCAGCAGCTCGTACAGTGAAGCTTTCTTT TRBJ1-1 - TRBV7-9 few
CASSLPSWAATYEQYF TGTGCCAGCAGTTTACCCTCTTGGGCAGCCACCTACGAGCAGTACTTC TRBJ2-7 - TRBV6-2/TRBV6-3 once
CASSSRPGQGSDYTF TGTGCCAGCAGCTCGCGCCCGGGACAGGGGAGCGACTACACCTTC TRBJ1-2 TRBD1 TRBV7-3 once
CASSFQSGGAETQYF TGTGCCAGCAGTTTCCAATCGGGGGGGGCAGAGACCCAGTACTTC TRBJ2-5 TRBD2 TRBV27 -
CASISGGLDYGYTF TGTGCCAGCATTTCGGGAGGGTTGGACTATGGCTACACCTTC TRBJ1-2 - TRBV6-5 -
CASSPPSGQVYGYTF TGTGCCAGCAGCCCACCTAGCGGGCAGGTCTATGGCTACACCTTC TRBJ1-2 - TRBV7-9 -